The present entry profiles one T cell receptor beta chain with its context. Antigen specificity is unknown. The entry originates in a study of CD8 T cells in ankylosing spondylitis. Study-level points and caveats: One TCR beta motif, made up of 7 or 8 highly homologous variants, appeared characteristic of ankylosing spondylitis blood. It was reported that disease-linked clones were significantly enriched in matched ankylosing spondylitis synovial fluid.

Libraries for TCR beta were made by quantitative 5'-RACE with molecular barcodes. One entry per CDR3 protein, called by TCRdb with MiXCR from the 5' RACE reads. The sample gives 120,000 to 150,000 distinct CDR3 sequences, 8% to 9% of which show up once; 7.3% is in the top ten. The CDR3 extends over 14 amino acids. V was cut by 6 bases and J by 1 base, with 13 bases left in between. Germline values: CDR1 SGHKS, CDR2 YYEKEE (reference sequence). Sequencing was done on a sample of synovial fluid, either unsorted or a sorted T cell fraction (not recorded which). This TCR was sampled from a male donor with ankylosing spondylitis. The gene calls are TRBV5-5 and TRBJ1-1, with D unclear. The CDR3 DNA reads TGTGCCAGCACCAAAGACACTACGAACACTGAAGCTTTCTTT. Protein product: CASTKDTTNTEAFF.